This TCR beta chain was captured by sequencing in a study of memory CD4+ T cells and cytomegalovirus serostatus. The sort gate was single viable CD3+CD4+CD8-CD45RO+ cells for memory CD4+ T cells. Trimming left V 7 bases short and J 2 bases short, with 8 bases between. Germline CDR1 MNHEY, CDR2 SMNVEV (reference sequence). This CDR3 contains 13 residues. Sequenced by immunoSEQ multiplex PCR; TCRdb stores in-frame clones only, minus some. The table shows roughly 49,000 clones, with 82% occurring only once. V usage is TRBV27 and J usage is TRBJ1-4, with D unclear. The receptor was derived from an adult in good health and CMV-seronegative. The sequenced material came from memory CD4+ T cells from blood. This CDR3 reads CASKGLTNEKLFF. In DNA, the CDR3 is TGTGCCAGCAAAGGGTTGACTAATGAAAAACTGTTTTTT. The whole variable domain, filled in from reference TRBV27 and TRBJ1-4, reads EAQVTQNPRYLITVTGKKLTVTCSQNMNHEYMSWYRQDPGLGLRQIYYSMNVEVTDKGDVPEGYKVSRKEKRNFPLILESPSPNQTSLYFCASKGLTNEKLFFGSGTQLSVL.